This T cell receptor (beta chain) stems from a study of CD8+ T cells in alopecia areata. The sample's treatment: oral pan-JAK inhibitor, 5-10 mg twice daily. RNA extraction was followed by reverse transcription into cDNA, which acted as the sequencing template. Data came from immunoSEQ multiplex PCR; TCRdb stores just in-frame clones and leaves some out. The sample carries approximately 210,000 clones, around 43% recorded once. This clone was recorded a few times. The origin of this receptor is a human donor with alopecia areata. This sample comprised CD4+ T cells sorted from blood, obtained between weeks 36 and 40, from a patient treated with tofacitinib.

This chain's CDR3 is CASKLRPGSTDTQYF. CDR3 nucleotides: TGCGCCAGCAAGCTGCGGCCGGGAAGCACAGATACGCAGTATTTT. The V and J genes are TRBV5-1 and TRBJ2-3; possible D gene TRBD2, 5 bases. Trimming cost V 6 bases and J 0 bases, with 14 bases left between them. The CDR3 contains 15 residues. Germline V lookup: CDR1 SGHRS, CDR2 YFSETQ. Full variable domain (rest looked up from reference TRBV5-1 and TRBJ2-3): KAGVTQTPRYLIKTRGQQVTLSCSPISGHRSVSWYQQTPGQGLQFLFEYFSETQRNKGNFPGRFSGRQFSNSRSEMNVSTLELGDSALYLCASKLRPGSTDTQYFGPGTRLTVL.